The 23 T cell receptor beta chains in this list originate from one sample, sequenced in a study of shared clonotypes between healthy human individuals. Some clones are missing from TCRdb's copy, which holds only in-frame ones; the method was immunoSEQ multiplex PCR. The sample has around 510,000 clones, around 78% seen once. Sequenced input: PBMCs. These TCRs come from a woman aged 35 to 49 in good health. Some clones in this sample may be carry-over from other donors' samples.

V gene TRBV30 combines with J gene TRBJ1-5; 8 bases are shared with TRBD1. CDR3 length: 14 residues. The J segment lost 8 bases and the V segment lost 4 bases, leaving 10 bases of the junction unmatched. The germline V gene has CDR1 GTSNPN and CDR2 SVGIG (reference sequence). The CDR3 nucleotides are TGTGCCTGGACGAGACAGGGGAATCATGAGCCCCAGCATTTT. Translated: CAWTRQGNHEPQHF.

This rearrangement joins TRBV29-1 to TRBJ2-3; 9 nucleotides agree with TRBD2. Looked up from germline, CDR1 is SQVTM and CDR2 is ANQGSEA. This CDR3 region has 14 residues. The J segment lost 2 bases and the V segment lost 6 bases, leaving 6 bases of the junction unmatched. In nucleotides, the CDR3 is TGCAGCGTCGAAAGCGGGAGGTCCACAGATACGCAGTATTTT. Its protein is CSVESGRSTDTQYF.

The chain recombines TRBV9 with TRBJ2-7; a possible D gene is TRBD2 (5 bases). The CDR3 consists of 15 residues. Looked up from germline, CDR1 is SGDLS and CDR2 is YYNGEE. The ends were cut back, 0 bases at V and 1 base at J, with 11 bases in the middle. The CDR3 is CASSVVLADSYEQYF. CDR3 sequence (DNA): TGTGCCAGCAGCGTAGTCCTAGCCGATTCCTACGAGCAGTACTTC.

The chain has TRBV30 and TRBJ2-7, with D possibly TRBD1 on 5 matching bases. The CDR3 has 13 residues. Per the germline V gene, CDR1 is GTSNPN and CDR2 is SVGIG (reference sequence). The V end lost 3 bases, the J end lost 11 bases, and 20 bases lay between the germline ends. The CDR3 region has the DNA TGTGCCTGGAGCGACCCTTACACTTCAGGGAAGTACTTC. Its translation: CAWSDPYTSGKYF.

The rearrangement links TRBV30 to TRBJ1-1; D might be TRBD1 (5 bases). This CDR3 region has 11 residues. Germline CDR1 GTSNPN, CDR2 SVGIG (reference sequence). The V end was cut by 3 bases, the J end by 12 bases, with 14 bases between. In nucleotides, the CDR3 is TGTGCCTGGAGGAGCCAGGGCGGATCTTTCTTT. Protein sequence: CAWRSQGGSFF. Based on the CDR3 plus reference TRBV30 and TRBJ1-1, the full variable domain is SQTIHQWPATLVQPVGSPLSLECTVEGTSNPNLYWYRQAAGRGLQLLFYSVGIGQISSEVPQNLSASRPQDRQFILSSKKLLLSDSGFYLCAWRSQGGSFFGQGTRLTVV.

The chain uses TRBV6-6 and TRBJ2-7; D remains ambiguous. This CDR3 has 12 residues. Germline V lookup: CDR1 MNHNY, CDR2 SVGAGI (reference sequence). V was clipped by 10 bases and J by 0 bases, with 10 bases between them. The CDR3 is CATQKDSYEQYF. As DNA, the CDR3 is TGTGCCACACAAAAGGACTCCTACGAGCAGTACTTC.

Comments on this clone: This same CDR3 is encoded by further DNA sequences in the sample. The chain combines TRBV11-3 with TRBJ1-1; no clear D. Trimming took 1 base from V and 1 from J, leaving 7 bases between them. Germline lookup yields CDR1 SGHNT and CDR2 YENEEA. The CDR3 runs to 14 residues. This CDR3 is CASSLGGANTEAFF. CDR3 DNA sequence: TGTGCCAGCAGCTTAGGGGGAGCGAACACTGAAGCTTTCTTT.

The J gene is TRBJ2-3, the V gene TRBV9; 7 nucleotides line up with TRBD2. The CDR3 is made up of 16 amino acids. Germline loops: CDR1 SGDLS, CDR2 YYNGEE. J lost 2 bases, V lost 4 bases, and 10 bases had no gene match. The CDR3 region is CASSPSSGVPTDTQYF. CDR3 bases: TGTGCCAGCAGCCCATCGAGCGGGGTACCCACAGATACGCAGTATTTT.

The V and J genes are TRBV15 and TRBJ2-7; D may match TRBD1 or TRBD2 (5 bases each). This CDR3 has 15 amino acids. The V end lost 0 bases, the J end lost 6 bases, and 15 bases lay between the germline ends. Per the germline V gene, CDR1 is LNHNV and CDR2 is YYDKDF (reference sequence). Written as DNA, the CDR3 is TGTGCCACCAGCAGAGATCTGGGGGATGTGAGCGAGCAGTACTTC. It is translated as CATSRDLGDVSEQYF.

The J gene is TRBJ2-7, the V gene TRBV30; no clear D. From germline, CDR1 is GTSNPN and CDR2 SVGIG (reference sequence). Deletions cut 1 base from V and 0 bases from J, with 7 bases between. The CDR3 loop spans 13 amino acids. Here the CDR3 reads CAWSAVASYEQYF. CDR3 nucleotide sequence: TGTGCCTGGAGTGCGGTGGCCTCCTACGAGCAGTACTTC.

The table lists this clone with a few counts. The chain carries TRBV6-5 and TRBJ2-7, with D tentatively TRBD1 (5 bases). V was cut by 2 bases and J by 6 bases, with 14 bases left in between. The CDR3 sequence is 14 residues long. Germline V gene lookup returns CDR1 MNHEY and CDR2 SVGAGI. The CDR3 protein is CASSYLKGLGEQYF. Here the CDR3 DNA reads TGTGCCAGCAGTTACCTAAAGGGGTTGGGCGAGCAGTACTTC.

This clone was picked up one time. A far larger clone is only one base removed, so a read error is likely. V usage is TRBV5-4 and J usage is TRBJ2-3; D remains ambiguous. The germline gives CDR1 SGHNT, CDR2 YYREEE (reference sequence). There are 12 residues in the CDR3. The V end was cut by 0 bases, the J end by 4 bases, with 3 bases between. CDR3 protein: CASSLAADTQYF. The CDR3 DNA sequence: TGTGCCAGCAGCTTGGCGGCAGATACGCAGTATTTT.

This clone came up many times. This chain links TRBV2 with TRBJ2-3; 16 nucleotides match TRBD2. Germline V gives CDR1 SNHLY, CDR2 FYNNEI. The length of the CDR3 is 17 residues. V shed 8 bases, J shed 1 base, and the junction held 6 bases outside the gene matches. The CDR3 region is CASGDGTSGGGTDTQYF. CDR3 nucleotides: TGTGCCAGCGGGGACGGGACTAGCGGGGGGGGCACAGATACGCAGTATTTT. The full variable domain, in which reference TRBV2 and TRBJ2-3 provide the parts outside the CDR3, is EPEVTQTPSHQVTQMGQEVILRCVPISNHLYFYWYRQILGQKVEFLVSFYNNEISEKSEIFDDQFSVERPDGSNFTLKIRSTKLEDSAMYFCASGDGTSGGGTDTQYFGPGTRLTVL.

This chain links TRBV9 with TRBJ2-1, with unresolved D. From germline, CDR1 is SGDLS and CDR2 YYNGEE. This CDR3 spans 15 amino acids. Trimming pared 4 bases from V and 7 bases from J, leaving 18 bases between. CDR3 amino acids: CASSPQPNSKNEQFF. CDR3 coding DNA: TGTGCCAGCAGCCCACAGCCGAACAGCAAGAATGAGCAGTTCTTC.

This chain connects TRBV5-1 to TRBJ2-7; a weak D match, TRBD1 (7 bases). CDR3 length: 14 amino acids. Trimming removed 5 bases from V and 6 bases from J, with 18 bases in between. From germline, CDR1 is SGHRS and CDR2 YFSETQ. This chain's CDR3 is CASRRGTELAEQYF. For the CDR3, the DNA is TGCGCCAGCAGAAGAGGGACAGAACTAGCCGAGCAGTACTTC.

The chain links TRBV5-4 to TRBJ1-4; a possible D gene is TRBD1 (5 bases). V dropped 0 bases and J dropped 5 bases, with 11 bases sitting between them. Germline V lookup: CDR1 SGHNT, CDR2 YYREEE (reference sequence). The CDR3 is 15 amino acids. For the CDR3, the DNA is TGTGCCAGCAGCTTGGTTCAGGGAGGGAATGAAAAACTGTTTTTT. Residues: CASSLVQGGNEKLFF.

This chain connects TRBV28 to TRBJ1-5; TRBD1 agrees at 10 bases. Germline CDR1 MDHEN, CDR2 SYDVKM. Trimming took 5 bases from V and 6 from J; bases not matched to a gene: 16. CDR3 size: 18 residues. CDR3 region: CASSPYRLRQGAGQPQHF. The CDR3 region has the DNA TGTGCCAGCAGTCCATATAGGCTGCGACAGGGGGCCGGTCAGCCCCAGCATTTT.

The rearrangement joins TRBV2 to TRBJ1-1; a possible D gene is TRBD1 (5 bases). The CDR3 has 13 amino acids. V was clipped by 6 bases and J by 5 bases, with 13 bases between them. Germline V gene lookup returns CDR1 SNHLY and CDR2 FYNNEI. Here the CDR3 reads CASRPGQYTEAFF. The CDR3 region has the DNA TGTGCCAGCAGGCCGGGGCAATATACTGAAGCTTTCTTT. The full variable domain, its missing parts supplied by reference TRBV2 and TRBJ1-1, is EPEVTQTPSHQVTQMGQEVILRCVPISNHLYFYWYRQILGQKVEFLVSFYNNEISEKSEIFDDQFSVERPDGSNFTLKIRSTKLEDSAMYFCASRPGQYTEAFFGQGTRLTVV.

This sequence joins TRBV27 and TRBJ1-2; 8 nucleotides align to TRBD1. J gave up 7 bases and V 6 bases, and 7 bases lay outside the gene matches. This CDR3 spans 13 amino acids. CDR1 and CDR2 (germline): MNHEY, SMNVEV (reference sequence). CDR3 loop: CASRITGGGGYTF. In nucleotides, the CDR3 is TGTGCCAGCAGGATCACAGGGGGGGGTGGCTACACCTTC.

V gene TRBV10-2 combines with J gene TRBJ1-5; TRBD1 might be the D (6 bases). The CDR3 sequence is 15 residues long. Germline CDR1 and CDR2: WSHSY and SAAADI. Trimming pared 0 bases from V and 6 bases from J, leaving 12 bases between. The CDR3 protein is CASSESWTELQPQHF. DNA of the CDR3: TGCGCCAGCAGTGAGTCGTGGACAGAGCTTCAGCCCCAGCATTTT.

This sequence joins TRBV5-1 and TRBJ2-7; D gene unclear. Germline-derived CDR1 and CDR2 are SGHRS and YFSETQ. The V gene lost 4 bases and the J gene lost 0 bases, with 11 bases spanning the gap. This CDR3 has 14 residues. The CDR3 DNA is TGCGCCAGCAGCGTAACAACAGACTCCTACGAGCAGTACTTC. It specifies CASSVTTDSYEQYF.

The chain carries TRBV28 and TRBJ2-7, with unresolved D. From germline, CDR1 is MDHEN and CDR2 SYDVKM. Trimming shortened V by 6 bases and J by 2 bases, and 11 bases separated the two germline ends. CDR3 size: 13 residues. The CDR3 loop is CASSHAEPYEQYF. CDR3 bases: TGTGCCAGCAGCCACGCCGAACCCTACGAGCAGTACTTC.

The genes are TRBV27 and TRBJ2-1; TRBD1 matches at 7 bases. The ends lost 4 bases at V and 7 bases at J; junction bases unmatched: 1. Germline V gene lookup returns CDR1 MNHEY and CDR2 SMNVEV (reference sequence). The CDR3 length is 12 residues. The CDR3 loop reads CASSSRGNEQFF. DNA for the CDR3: TGTGCCAGCAGTTCCAGGGGGAATGAGCAGTTCTTC.